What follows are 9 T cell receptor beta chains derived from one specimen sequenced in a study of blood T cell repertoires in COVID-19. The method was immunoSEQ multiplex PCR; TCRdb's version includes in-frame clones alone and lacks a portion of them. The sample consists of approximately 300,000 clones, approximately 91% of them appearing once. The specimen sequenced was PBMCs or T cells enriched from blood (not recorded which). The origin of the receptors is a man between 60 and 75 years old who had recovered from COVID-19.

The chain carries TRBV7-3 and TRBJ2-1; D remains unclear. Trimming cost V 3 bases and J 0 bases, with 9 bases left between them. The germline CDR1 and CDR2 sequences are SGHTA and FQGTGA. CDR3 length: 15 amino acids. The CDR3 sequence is CASSFSPGSYNEQFF. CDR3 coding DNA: TGTGCCAGCAGCTTTTCTCCGGGCTCCTACAATGAGCAGTTCTTC. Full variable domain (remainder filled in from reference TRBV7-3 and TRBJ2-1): GAGVSQTPSNKVTEKGKYVELRCDPISGHTALYWYRQSLGQGPEFLIYFQGTGAADDSGLPNDRFFAVRPEGSVSTLKIQRTERGDSAVYLCASSFSPGSYNEQFFGPGTRLTVL.

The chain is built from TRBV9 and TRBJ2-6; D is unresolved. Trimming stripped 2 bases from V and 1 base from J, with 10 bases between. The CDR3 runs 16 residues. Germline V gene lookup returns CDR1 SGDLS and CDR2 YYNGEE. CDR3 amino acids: CASSVSPSSGANVLTF. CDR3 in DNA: TGTGCCAGCAGCGTTAGCCCAAGTTCTGGGGCCAACGTCCTGACTTTC.

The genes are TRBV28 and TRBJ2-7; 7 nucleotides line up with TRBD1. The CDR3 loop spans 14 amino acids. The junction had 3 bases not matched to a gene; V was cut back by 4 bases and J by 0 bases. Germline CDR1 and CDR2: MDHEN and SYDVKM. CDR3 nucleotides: TGTGCCAGCAGTTATGACAGGGTCTCCTACGAGCAGTACTTC. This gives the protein CASSYDRVSYEQYF.

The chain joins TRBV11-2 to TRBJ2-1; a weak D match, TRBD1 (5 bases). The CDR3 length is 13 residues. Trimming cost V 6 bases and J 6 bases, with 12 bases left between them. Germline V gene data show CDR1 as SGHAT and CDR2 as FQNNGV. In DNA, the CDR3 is TGTGCCAGCAGGGGGTGGGGCCGCAATGAGCAGTTCTTC. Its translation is CASRGWGRNEQFF.

This chain's CDR3 is CASSAATGAFNEQFF. CDR3 DNA sequence: TGTGCCAGCAGCGCTGCGACAGGGGCCTTTAATGAGCAGTTCTTC. This sequence joins TRBV9 and TRBJ2-1; TRBD1 aligns across 8 bases. The J segment lost 7 bases and the V segment lost 3 bases, leaving 9 bases of the junction unmatched. The V gene's germline CDR1 is SGDLS and CDR2 YYNGEE. This CDR3 comprises 15 residues.

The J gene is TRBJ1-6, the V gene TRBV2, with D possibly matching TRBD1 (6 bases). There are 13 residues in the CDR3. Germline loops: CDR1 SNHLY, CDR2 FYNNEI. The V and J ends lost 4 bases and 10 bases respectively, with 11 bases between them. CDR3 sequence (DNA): TGTGCCAGCAGTGGGCAGGGGTACTCACCCCTCCACTTT. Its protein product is CASSGQGYSPLHF.

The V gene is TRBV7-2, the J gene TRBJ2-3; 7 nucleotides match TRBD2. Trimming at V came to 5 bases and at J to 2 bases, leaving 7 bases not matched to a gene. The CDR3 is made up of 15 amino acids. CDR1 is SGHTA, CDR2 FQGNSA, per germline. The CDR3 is CASSPGLVLTDTQYF. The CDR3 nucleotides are TGTGCCAGCAGCCCAGGACTAGTGCTCACAGATACGCAGTATTTT.

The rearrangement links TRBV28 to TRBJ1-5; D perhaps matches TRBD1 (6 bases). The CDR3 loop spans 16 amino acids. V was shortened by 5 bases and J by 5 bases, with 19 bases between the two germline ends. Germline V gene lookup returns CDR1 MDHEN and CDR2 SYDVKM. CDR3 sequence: CASSLQGQGNHQPQHF. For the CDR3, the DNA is TGTGCCAGCAGTCTCCAGGGGCAGGGGAACCATCAGCCCCAGCATTTT. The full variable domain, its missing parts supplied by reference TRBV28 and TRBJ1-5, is DVKVTQSSRYLVKRTGEKVFLECVQDMDHENMFWYRQDPGLGLRLIYFSYDVKMKEKGDIPEGYSVSREKKERFSLILESASTNQTSMYLCASSLQGQGNHQPQHFGDGTRLSIL.

CDR3: CASSSPTSGSMFF. CDR3 nucleotide sequence: TGTGCCAGCAGTTCCCCGACTAGCGGGAGCATGTTCTTC. V usage is TRBV27 and J usage is TRBJ2-1; TRBD2 matches at 12 bases. The CDR3 loop spans 13 amino acids. The germline CDR1 and CDR2 sequences are MNHEY and SMNVEV (reference sequence). The J segment lost 15 bases and the V segment lost 4 bases, leaving 7 bases of the junction unmatched.